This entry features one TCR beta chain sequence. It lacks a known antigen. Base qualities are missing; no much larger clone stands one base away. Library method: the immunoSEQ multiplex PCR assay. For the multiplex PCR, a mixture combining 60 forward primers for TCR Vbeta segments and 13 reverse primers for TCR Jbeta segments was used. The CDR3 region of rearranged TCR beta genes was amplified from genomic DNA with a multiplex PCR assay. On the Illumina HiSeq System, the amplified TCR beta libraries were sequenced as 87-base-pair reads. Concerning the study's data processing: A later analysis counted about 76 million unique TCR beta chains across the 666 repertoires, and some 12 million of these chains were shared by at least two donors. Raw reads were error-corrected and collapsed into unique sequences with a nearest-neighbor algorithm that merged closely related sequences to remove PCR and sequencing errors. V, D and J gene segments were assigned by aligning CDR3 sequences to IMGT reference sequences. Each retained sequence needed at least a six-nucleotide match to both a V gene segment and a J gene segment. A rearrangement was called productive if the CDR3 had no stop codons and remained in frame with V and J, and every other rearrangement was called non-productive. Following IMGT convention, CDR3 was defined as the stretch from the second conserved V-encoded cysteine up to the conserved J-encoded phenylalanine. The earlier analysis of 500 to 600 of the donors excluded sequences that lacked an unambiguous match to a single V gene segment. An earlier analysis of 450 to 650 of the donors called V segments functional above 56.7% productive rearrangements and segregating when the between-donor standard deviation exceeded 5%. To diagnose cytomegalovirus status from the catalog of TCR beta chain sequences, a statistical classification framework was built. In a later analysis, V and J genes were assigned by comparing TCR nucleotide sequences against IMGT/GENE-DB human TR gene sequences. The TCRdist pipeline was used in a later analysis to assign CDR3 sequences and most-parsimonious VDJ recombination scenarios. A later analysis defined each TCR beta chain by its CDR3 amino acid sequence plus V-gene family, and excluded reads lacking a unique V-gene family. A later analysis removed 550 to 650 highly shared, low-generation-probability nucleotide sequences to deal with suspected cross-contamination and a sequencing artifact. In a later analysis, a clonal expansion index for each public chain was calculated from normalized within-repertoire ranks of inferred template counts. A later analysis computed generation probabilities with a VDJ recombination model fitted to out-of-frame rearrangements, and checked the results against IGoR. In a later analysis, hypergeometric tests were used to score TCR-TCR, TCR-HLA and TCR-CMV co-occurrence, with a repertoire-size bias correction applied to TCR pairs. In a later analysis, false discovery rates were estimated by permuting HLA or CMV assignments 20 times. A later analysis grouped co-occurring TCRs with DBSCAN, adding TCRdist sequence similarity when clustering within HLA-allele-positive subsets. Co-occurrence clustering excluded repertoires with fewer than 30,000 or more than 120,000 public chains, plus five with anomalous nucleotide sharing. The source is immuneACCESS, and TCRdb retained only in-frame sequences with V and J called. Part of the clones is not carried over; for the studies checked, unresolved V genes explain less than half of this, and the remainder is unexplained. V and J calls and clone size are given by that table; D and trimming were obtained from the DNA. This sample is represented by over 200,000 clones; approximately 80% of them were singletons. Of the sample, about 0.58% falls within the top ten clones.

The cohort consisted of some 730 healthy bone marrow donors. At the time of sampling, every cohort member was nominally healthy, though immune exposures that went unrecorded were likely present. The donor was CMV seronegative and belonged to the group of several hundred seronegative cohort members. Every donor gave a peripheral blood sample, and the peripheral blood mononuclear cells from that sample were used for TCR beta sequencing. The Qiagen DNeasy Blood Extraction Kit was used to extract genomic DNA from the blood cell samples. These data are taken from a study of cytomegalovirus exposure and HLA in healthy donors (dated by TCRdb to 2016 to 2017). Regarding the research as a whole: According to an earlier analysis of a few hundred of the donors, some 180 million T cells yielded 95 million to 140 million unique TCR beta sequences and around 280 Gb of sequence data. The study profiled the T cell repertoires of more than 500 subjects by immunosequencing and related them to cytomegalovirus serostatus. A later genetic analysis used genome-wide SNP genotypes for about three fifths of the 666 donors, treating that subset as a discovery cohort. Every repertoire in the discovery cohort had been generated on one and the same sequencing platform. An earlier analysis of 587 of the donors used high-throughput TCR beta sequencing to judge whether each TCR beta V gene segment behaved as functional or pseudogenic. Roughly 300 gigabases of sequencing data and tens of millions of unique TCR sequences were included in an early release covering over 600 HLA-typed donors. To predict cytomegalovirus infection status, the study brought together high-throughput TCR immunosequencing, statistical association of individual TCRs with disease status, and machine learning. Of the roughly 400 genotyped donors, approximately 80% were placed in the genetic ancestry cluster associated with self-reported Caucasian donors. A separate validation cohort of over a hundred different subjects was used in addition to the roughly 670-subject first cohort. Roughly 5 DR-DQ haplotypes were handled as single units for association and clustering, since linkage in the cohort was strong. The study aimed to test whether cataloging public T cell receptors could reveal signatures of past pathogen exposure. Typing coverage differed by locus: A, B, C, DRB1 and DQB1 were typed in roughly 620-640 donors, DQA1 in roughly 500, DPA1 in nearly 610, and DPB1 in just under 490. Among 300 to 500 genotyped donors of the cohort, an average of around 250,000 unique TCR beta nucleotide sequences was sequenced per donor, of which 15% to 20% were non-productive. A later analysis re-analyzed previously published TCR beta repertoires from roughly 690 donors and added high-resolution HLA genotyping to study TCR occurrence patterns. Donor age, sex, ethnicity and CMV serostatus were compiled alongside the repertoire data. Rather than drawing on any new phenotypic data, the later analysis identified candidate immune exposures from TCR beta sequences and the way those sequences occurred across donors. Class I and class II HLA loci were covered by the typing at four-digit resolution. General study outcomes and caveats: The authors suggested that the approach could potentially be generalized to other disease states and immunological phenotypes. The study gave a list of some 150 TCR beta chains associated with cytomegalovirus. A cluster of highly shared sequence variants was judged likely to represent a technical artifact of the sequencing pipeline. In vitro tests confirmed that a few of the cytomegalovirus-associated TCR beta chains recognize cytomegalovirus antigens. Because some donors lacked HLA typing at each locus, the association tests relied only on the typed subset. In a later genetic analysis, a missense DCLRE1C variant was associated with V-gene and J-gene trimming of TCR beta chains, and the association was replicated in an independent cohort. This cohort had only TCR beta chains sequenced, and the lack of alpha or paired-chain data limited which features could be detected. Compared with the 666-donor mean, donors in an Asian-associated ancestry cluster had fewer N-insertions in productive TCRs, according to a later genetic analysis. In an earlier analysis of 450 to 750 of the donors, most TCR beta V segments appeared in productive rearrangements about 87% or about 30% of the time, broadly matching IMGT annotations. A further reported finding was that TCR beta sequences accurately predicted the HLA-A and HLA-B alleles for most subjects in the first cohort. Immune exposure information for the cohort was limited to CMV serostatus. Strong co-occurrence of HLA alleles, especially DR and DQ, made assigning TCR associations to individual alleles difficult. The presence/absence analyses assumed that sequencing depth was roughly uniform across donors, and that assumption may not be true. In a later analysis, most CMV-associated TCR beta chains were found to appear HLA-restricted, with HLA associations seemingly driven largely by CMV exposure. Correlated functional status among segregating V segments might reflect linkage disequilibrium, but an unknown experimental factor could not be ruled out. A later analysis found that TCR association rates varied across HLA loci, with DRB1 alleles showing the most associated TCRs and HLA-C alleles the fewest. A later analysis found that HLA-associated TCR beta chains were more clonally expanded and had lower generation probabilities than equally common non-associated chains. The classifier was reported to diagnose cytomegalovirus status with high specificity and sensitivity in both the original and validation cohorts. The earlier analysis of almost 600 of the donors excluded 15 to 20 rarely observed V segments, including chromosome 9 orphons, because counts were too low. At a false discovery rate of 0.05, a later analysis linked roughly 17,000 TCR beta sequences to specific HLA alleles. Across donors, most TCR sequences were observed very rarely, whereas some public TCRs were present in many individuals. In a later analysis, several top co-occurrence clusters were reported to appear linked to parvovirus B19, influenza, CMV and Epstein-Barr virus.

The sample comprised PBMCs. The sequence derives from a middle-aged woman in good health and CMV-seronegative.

The CDR3 is CASRLNAGGPNNEQFF. The DNA sequence is TGTGCCAGCAGACTCAACGCGGGGGGGCCAAACAATGAGCAGTTCTTC. In this chain, TRBV7-8 is recombined with TRBJ2-1, and 9 junctional nucleotides match TRBD2. The CDR3 sequence holds 16 residues, the cysteine and phenylalanine included. The read is trimmed to its CDR3 DNA, 48 bases read in frame from base 1. Via the germline V gene, CDR1 is SGHVS and CDR2 FQNEAQ. Trimmed from V: 6 bases; trimmed from J: 5 bases; junction bases lacking a gene match: 11.